Listed here are 18 T cell receptor beta chains from one sample, sequenced in a study of blood T cell repertoires in COVID-19. TCRdb keeps only in-frame clones here, not all; method: immunoSEQ multiplex PCR. The sample consists of some 140,000 clones, approximately 85% of them appearing once. Sequenced: peripheral blood. The receptors stem from a human donor in a cohort sampled during active COVID-19.

V is TRBV5-1 and J is TRBJ2-2, with 8 nucleotides matching TRBD1. The CDR3 is 15 residues long. V lost 4 bases to trimming and J lost 2 bases; unmatched junction nucleotides: 4. Germline V gene data show CDR1 as SGHRS and CDR2 as YFSETQ. CDR3 residues: CASSDRGVNTGELFF. CDR3 nucleotide sequence: TGCGCCAGCAGCGACAGGGGCGTAAACACCGGGGAGCTGTTTTTT.

This clone was counted once. The chain uses TRBV7-9 and TRBJ2-3; 7 bases line up with TRBD1. CDR1 and CDR2 (germline): SEHNR, FQNEAQ (reference sequence). There are 11 residues in the CDR3. J gave up 10 bases and V 5 bases, and 3 bases lay outside the gene matches. The CDR3 DNA is TGTGCCAGCAGCCTACAGGGGCCGCAGTATTTT. Translated: CASSLQGPQYF.

The chain combines TRBV4-3 with TRBJ1-2; a weak D match, TRBD1 (5 bases). Germline V gene sequence: CDR1 LGHNA, CDR2 YSLEER. Trimming left V 1 base short and J 5 bases short, with 8 bases between. The CDR3 is 13 amino acids. CDR3 coding DNA: TGCGCCAGCAGCCAAGTAGGGGCGTATGGCTACACCTTC. Its translation: CASSQVGAYGYTF.

CDR3 amino acids: CASSQDRGSYEQYV. CDR3 bases: TGTGCCAGCAGCCAAGATAGGGGCAGCTACGAGCAGTACGTC. The chain is built from TRBV14 and TRBJ2-7, with D maybe TRBD1 (5 bases). The CDR3 has 14 residues. The V gene's germline CDR1 is SGHDN and CDR2 FVKESK. V was cut by 0 bases and J by 3 bases, with 9 bases left in between.

J is TRBJ1-5 and V is TRBV18; tentative D call: TRBD1 (6 bases). Germline CDR1 reads KGHSH; CDR2 reads LQKENI. The CDR3 runs 14 residues. Trimming took off 9 bases at V and 6 bases at J, with 18 bases between the two ends. This chain's CDR3 is CASTKTGLVQPQHF. Here the CDR3 DNA reads TGTGCCAGTACCAAAACAGGGCTTGTTCAGCCCCAGCATTTT. The full variable domain, in which reference TRBV18 and TRBJ1-5 provide the parts outside the CDR3, is NAGVMQNPRHLVRRRGQEARLRCSPMKGHSHVYWYRQLPEEGLKFMVYLQKENIIDESGMPKERFSAEFPKEGPSILRIQQVVRGDSAAYFCASTKTGLVQPQHFGDGTRLSIL.

J is TRBJ2-7 and V is TRBV12-5; 7 bases align to TRBD2. Germline trimming cut 0 bases from V and 3 bases from J; bases unmatched to any gene: 8. The CDR3 is 16 amino acids. Germline CDR1 LGHNT, CDR2 FRNRAP. The CDR3 spells CASGLVRPSGLYEQYF. CDR3 bases: TGTGCTAGTGGTTTGGTACGACCTAGCGGCCTCTACGAGCAGTACTTC.

In this sample, this clone turned up a few times. The chain is built from TRBV27 and TRBJ2-1, with TRBD2 matching over 11 bases. Germline trimming cut 4 bases from V and 6 bases from J; bases unmatched to any gene: 14. The germline V gene encodes CDR1 MNHEY and CDR2 SMNVEV (reference sequence). The length of the CDR3 is 18 residues. CDR3 amino acids: CASSSSTSGNPLINEQFF. The CDR3, as DNA: TGTGCCAGCAGTTCCTCGACTAGCGGGAATCCCCTTATCAATGAGCAGTTCTTC.

This chain connects TRBV3-1 (or the pseudogene TRBV3-2) to TRBJ1-3, with D hard to call. V was pared by 0 bases and J by 8 bases, with 8 bases between. The length of the CDR3 is 13 residues. Germline lookup yields CDR1 LGHDT and CDR2 YNNKEL (reference sequence). Here the CDR3 DNA reads TGTGCCAGCAGCCAAGATCTGGCGGACACCATATATTTT. Amino acids: CASSQDLADTIYF.

The gene calls are TRBV19 and TRBJ1-1; 7 bases match TRBD1. The trim removed 5 bases at V and 3 bases at J, leaving 12 bases unmatched. Germline assignment: CDR1 LNHDA and CDR2 SQIVND (reference sequence). The CDR3 consists of 16 residues. In DNA, the CDR3 is TGTGCCAGTAGTCCGCAAGGGGAAGGGGGCGACACTGAAGCTTTCTTT. Translated: CASSPQGEGGDTEAFF.

The V gene is TRBV11-1, the J gene TRBJ2-5; the match to TRBD2 covers 7 bases. The germline CDR1 and CDR2 sequences are SGHAT and FQDESV (reference sequence). CDR3 size: 15 residues. Trimming at V came to 5 bases and at J to 3 bases, leaving 9 bases not matched to a gene. For the CDR3, the DNA is TGTGCCAGCAGCCCCCATTTGGGGGGGGAAGAGACCCAGTACTTC. Translating gives CASSPHLGGEETQYF.

The chain carries TRBV10-3 and TRBJ1-3, with 7 bases identical to TRBD1. The CDR3 runs 14 residues. The junction had 3 bases not matched to a gene; V was cut back by 7 bases and J by 0 bases. Germline V gene data show CDR1 as ENHRY and CDR2 as SYGVKD. Written as DNA, the CDR3 is TGTGCCATCACAGGGGGACGCTCTGGAAACACCATATATTTT. Encoded protein: CAITGGRSGNTIYF.

This chain joins TRBV19 and TRBJ2-1; D may be TRBD2 (6 bases). The V and J ends lost 1 base and 3 bases respectively, with 13 bases between them. Per germline, CDR1 LNHDA and CDR2 SQIVND (reference sequence). The CDR3 length is 16 residues. The CDR3 DNA is TGTGCCAGTAGTATAGGCGGGACCACTCTCTACAATGAGCAGTTCTTC. This translates into CASSIGGTTLYNEQFF.

The CDR3 protein is CASSQDEGNTIYF. In nucleotides, the CDR3 is TGCGCCAGCAGCCAAGATGAGGGCAACACCATATATTTT. The rearrangement links TRBV4-3 to TRBJ1-3; D is uncertain. This CDR3 is 13 amino acids long. Germline CDR1 reads LGHNA; CDR2 reads YSLEER. Trimming removed 0 bases at V and 7 bases at J, with 7 bases between.

The chain couples TRBV5-1 to TRBJ2-2; TRBD2 matches at 10 bases. CDR1 is SGHRS and CDR2 is YFSETQ in the germline V gene. The V and J ends lost 0 bases and 3 bases, in that order; junction bases with no gene match: 2. This CDR3 is 16 amino acids long. The CDR3 reads CASSLGAGGHTGELFF. CDR3 bases: TGCGCCAGCAGCTTGGGAGCGGGGGGGCACACCGGGGAGCTGTTTTTT. The full variable domain, with the rest looked up from reference TRBV5-1 and TRBJ2-2, is KAGVTQTPRYLIKTRGQQVTLSCSPISGHRSVSWYQQTPGQGLQFLFEYFSETQRNKGNFPGRFSGRQFSNSRSEMNVSTLELGDSALYLCASSLGAGGHTGELFFGEGSRLTVL.

The V call is TRBV3-1 (or the pseudogene TRBV3-2), the J call TRBJ1-2, with D perhaps matching TRBD1 (5 bases). Trimming cost V 0 bases and J 1 base, with 9 bases left between them. This CDR3 comprises 15 residues. CDR1 LGHDT and CDR2 YNNKEL come from the germline V gene (reference sequence). In nucleotides, the CDR3 is TGTGCCAGCAGCCAAGATCTCCAGGGTAACTATGGCTACACCTTC. This gives the protein CASSQDLQGNYGYTF.

The gene calls are TRBV7-2 and TRBJ1-1; D gene ambiguous. Trimming left V 1 base short and J 1 base short, with 7 bases between. The CDR3 contains 14 residues. Germline V gene lookup returns CDR1 SGHTA and CDR2 FQGNSA. This CDR3 is CASSLGHANTEAFF. The CDR3 DNA reads TGTGCCAGCAGCTTAGGGCATGCGAACACTGAAGCTTTCTTT.

This clone has a single count. The chain joins TRBV7-2 to TRBJ1-6; D may be TRBD1 (5 bases). This CDR3 is built from 19 residues. V was shortened by 6 bases and J by 8 bases, with 29 bases between the two germline ends. CDR1 and CDR2 (germline): SGHTA, FQGNSA. This CDR3 is CASSSHNRNAGGGDSPLHF. In DNA form, the CDR3 reads TGTGCCAGCAGTTCTCATAACCGAAACGCGGGGGGTGGCGATTCACCCCTCCACTTT.

The chain uses TRBV30 and TRBJ2-2, with 8 bases lining up with TRBD1. The CDR3 covers 14 residues. Trimming removed 4 bases from V and 3 bases from J; junction bases left unmatched: 4. CDR1 GTSNPN and CDR2 SVGIG come from the germline V gene (reference sequence). The CDR3 sequence is CAWTLTGDTGELFF. For the CDR3, the DNA is TGTGCCTGGACCCTGACAGGGGACACCGGGGAGCTGTTTTTT.